Included here is one TCR beta chain sequence, with context. Its antigen is as yet unknown. TCRdb's copy holds only in-frame clones and misses some; the assay was immunoSEQ multiplex PCR. The sample has approximately 30,000 clones, 80% to 85% seen once. This record comes from a study of a mutant IDH1 vaccine in newly diagnosed glioma. The wider study: Among treated patients, around 62% were male and approximately 40% female, and mean age was about 40 years. Study-level findings and limits: Changes in top peripheral clonotypes did not appear linked to pseudoprogression. Detectable vaccine-induced immune responses arose in around 92% of patients.

Time point denoted: week 23, last vaccination. Every vaccine dose comprised 300 ug of mutant IDH1 20-mer peptide plus topical imiquimod. New IDH1-mutant, ATRX-lost WHO grade 3 or 4 astrocytomas occurred in donors. The sequencing used PBMCs, collected from a glioma patient whose treatment included an IDH1 peptide vaccine. This receptor was taken from a woman between 25 and 40 years old with glioma.

CDR3 region: CASSWRGGGDTQYF. CDR3 nucleotide sequence: TGTGCCAGCAGCTGGCGGGGGGGCGGAGATACGCAGTATTTT. The chain links TRBV11-3 to TRBJ2-3; 9 bases match TRBD2. V dropped 4 bases and J dropped 5; count of bases not matched to a gene: 4. The germline V gene encodes CDR1 SGHNT and CDR2 YENEEA. The CDR3 loop spans 14 amino acids.